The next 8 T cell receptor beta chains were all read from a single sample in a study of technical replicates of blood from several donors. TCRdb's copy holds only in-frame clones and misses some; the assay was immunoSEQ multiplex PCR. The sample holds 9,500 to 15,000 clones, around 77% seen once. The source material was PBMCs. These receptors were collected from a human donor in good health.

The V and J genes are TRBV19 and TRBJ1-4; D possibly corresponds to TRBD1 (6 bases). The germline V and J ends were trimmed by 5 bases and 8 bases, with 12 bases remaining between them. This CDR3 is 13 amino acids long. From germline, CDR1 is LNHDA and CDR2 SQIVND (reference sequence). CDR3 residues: CASSAQGKEKLFF. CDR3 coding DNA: TGTGCCAGTAGTGCCCAGGGGAAAGAAAAACTGTTTTTT.

CDR3 protein: CASSQGDMNTEAFF. The CDR3 nucleotides are TGTGCCAGCAGTCAGGGGGACATGAACACTGAAGCTTTCTTT. The chain employs TRBV2 and TRBJ1-1, with 7 bases identical to TRBD1. Germline-derived CDR1 and CDR2 are SNHLY and FYNNEI. Trimming cost V 5 bases and J 0 bases; bases outside gene matches: 3. CDR3 length equals 14 residues. Based on the CDR3 plus reference TRBV2 and TRBJ1-1, the full variable domain is EPEVTQTPSHQVTQMGQEVILRCVPISNHLYFYWYRQILGQKVEFLVSFYNNEISEKSEIFDDQFSVERPDGSNFTLKIRSTKLEDSAMYFCASSQGDMNTEAFFGQGTRLTVV.

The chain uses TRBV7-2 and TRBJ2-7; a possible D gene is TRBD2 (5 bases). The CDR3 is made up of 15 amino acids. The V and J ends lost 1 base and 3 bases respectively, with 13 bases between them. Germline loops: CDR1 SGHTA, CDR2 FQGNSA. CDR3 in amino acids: CASSLVRGLVYEQYF. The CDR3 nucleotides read TGTGCCAGCAGCTTAGTTCGAGGGCTAGTCTACGAGCAGTACTTC.

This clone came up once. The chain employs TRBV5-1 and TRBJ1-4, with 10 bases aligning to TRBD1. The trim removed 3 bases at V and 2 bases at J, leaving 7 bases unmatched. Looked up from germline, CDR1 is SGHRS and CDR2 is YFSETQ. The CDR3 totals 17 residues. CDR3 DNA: TGCGCCAGCAGCTCTTCGGGACAGGGGATCACTAATGAAAAACTGTTTTTT. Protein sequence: CASSSSGQGITNEKLFF.

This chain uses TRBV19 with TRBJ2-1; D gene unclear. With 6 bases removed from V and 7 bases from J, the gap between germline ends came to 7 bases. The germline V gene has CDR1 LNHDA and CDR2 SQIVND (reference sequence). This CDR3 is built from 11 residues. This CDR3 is CASSVLNEQFF. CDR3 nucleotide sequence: TGTGCCAGTAGCGTTTTAAATGAGCAGTTCTTC.

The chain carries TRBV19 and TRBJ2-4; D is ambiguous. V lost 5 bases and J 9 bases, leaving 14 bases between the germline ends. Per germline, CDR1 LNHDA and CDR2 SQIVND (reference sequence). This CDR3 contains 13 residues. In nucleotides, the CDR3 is TGTGCCAGTAGTGCCGTCTCCCAGGTCATTCAGTACTTC. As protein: CASSAVSQVIQYF.

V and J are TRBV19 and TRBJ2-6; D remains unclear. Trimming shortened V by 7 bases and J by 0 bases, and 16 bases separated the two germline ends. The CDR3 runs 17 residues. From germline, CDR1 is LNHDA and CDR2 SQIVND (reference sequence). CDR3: CASMGGNTISGANVLTF. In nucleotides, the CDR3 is TGTGCCAGTATGGGTGGAAACACTATCTCTGGGGCCAACGTCCTGACTTTC.

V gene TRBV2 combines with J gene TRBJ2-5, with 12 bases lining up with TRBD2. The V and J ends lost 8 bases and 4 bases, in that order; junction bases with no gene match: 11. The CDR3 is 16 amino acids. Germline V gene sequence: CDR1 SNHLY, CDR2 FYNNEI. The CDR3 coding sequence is TGTGCCAGCCTAAGGGCTAGCGGGAGGGCCGTAGAGACCCAGTACTTC. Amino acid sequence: CASLRASGRAVETQYF.